This TCR beta chain originates from a study of T cells after yellow fever vaccination. There are many counts of this clonotype. What it binds is unknown. Generation of TCR cDNA used 5'RACE template switching (which added a universal primer site and UMIs). MiXCR, applied by TCRdb to the 5' RACE reads, yields one record per CDR3 protein. The profile shows approximately 120,000 distinct CDR3 sequences, under 8.5% of them singletons. V was trimmed by 0 bases and J by 7 bases, leaving 16 bases between them. CDR1 and CDR2 (germline): KGHSH, LQKENI. This CDR3 is 16 amino acids long. Study observations and caveats: Re-detected after boosting: most primary clones, more than 95% of CD4 and around 86% of CD8. It was a small share of clonotypes that appeared in both CD4 and CD8 compartments.

The receptor was isolated from a man aged 18 to 29 who received the YFV17D yellow fever vaccine. The starting material was CD4+ T cells sorted from PBMCs, obtained roughly 10 days after the first yellow fever vaccination. The rearrangement joins TRBV18 to TRBJ2-1; D assignment may be TRBD1 or TRBD2 (7 bases each). This CDR3 is CASSPPGRGGSNEQFF. DNA for the CDR3: TGTGCCAGCTCACCACCGGGCAGGGGGGGTTCGAATGAGCAGTTCTTC.